The 30 T cell receptor beta chains presented below share a single source sample, sequenced in a study of post-analysis software for immune sequencing data. The study's findings and limits: In patients, TRBV5-6, TRBV5-1 and TRBV20-1 belonged to five TRBV segments found more frequently than in controls.

These receptors lack a known antigen. Unique-molecular-identifier-tagged TCR beta cDNA libraries were used. Using its own MiXCR run on the PCR reads, TCRdb lists one record per CDR3 protein. The data show roughly 700,000 distinct CDR3 sequences, with 30% seen just once and around 0.55% held by the top ten. Sequencing was done on a sample of blood. All receptors come from a girl aged 10 to 17 with multiple sclerosis.

This clonotype has only a few counts. This chain connects TRBV7-6 to TRBJ2-3; no clear D gene. Germline CDR1 reads SGHVS; CDR2 reads FNYEAQ. This CDR3 is built from 15 residues. Trimming left V 5 bases short and J 0 bases short, with 12 bases between. For the CDR3, the DNA is TGTGCCAGCAGCCCCATCCTGGGGAGCACAGATACGCAGTATTTT. Encoded protein: CASSPILGSTDTQYF. Using reference TRBV7-6 and TRBJ2-3 for the parts outside the CDR3, the full variable domain is GAGVSQSPRYKVTKRGQDVALRCDPISGHVSLYWYRQALGQGPEFLTYFNYEAQQDKSGLPNDRFSAERPEGSISTLTIQRTEQRDSAMYRCASSPILGSTDTQYFGPGTRLTVL.

The gene calls are TRBV7-9 and TRBJ1-2; 7 positions agree with TRBD1. CDR1 and CDR2 from the germline V gene are SEHNR and FQNEAQ (reference sequence). This CDR3 is 13 amino acids long. V was clipped by 5 bases and J by 3 bases; unmatched bases: 3. CDR3 protein: CASSETGYYGYTF. In DNA, the CDR3 is TGTGCCAGCAGCGAGACAGGGTACTATGGCTACACCTTC. Looking up the rest from reference TRBV7-9 and TRBJ1-2 gives the full variable domain: DTGVSQNPRHKITKRGQNVTFRCDPISEHNRLYWYRQTLGQGPEFLTYFQNEAQLEKSRLLSDRFSAERPKGSFSTLEIQRTEQGDSAMYLCASSETGYYGYTFGSGTRLTVV.

This chain joins TRBV6-5 and TRBJ1-1; TRBD1 agrees at 7 bases. Germline V lookup: CDR1 MNHEY, CDR2 SVGAGI. With V trimmed by 0 bases and J by 9 bases, 7 bases remained unmatched. The CDR3 sequence is 14 residues long. The CDR3, as DNA: TGTGCCAGCAGTTACTCTTCTGGGACAGTAAAAGCTTTCTTT. Translated: CASSYSSGTVKAFF.

This clonotype was seen only a few times. The rearrangement joins TRBV3-1 to TRBJ2-5, with unresolved D. The J call is in doubt because the DNA end fits TRBJ2-7 better. CDR1 is LGHDT and CDR2 is YNNKEL in the germline V gene (reference sequence). The CDR3 has 14 residues. The CDR3 loop is CASSHTTESYEQYF. The CDR3 coding sequence is TGTGCCAGCAGCCACACGACGGAGAGCTACGAGCAGTACTTC.

The gene calls are TRBV18 and TRBJ2-1, with D hard to call. This CDR3 region has 14 residues. Trimming took off 5 bases at V and 4 bases at J, with 12 bases between the two ends. Looked up from germline, CDR1 is KGHSH and CDR2 is LQKENI. CDR3 region: CASSLDWNYNEQFF. The CDR3, as DNA: TGTGCCAGCTCATTAGACTGGAATTACAATGAGCAGTTCTTC.

The chain joins TRBV10-3 to TRBJ2-1; TRBD2 might be the D (6 bases). Germline lookup yields CDR1 ENHRY and CDR2 SYGVKD. The ends were cut back, 7 bases at V and 6 bases at J, with 16 bases in the middle. The CDR3 is 14 amino acids. The CDR3 spells CAITGGMMGNEQFF. The DNA of the CDR3 is TGTGCCATCACTGGCGGGATGATGGGCAATGAGCAGTTCTTC.

The J gene is TRBJ1-2, the V gene TRBV28, with 10 positions matching TRBD1. V was clipped by 6 bases and J by 7 bases; unmatched bases: 11. This CDR3 is built from 15 residues. The germline V gene has CDR1 MDHEN and CDR2 SYDVKM. The CDR3 nucleotides are TGTGCCAGCAGACCGGCCGGGACAGGGGATAGTGGCTACACCTTC. Translated, it gives CASRPAGTGDSGYTF.

The chain recombines TRBV2 with TRBJ2-7, with D tentatively TRBD1 (5 bases). In germline, CDR1 is SNHLY, CDR2 FYNNEI. V was cut by 0 bases and J by 0 bases, with 9 bases left in between. The CDR3 is 15 residues long. CDR3: CASSEADSNSYEQYF. Written as DNA, the CDR3 is TGTGCCAGCAGTGAAGCAGACAGTAACTCCTACGAGCAGTACTTC.

The chain employs TRBV20-1 and TRBJ2-2; D may correspond to TRBD1 or TRBD2 (5 bases each). CDR3 length: 16 residues. Trimming removed 3 bases at V and 5 bases at J, with 19 bases between. The V gene's germline CDR1 is DFQATT and CDR2 SNEGSKA (reference sequence). CDR3 nucleotide sequence: TGCAGTGCTAGTTGGGACGGGAACCCGAGGACCGGGGAGCTGTTTTTT. The encoded protein is CSASWDGNPRTGELFF.

V gene TRBV6-2 or TRBV6-3 combines with J gene TRBJ2-5, with D tentatively TRBD1 (5 bases). The germline gives CDR1 MNHEY, CDR2 SVGEGT. This CDR3 spans 16 amino acids. Trimming removed 2 bases from V and 5 bases from J, with 18 bases in between. CDR3 bases: TGTGCCAGCAGTTACCCGCGTGGCAGGGCCAAGGAGACCCAGTACTTC. It encodes CASSYPRGRAKETQYF.

This clonotype was counted a few times. This chain links TRBV20-1 with TRBJ1-2; D might be TRBD1 (6 bases). The CDR3 has 13 amino acids. Per the germline V gene, CDR1 is DFQATT and CDR2 is SNEGSKA (reference sequence). Trimming pared 6 bases from V and 8 bases from J, leaving 19 bases between. CDR3 bases: TGCAGTGCCACGTCTGGAGGGGGAGGCGGCTACACCTTC. Protein sequence: CSATSGGGGGYTF.

This clonotype was seen only a few times. The chain combines TRBV5-6 with TRBJ2-5; TRBD1 matches 8 bases. Germline V lookup: CDR1 SGHDT, CDR2 YYEEEE. The CDR3 length is 15 residues. The ends lost 1 base at V and 5 bases at J; junction bases unmatched: 7. The CDR3 DNA reads TGTGCCAGCAGCTTGTTTGGCAGGGGGCCGGAGACCCAGTACTTC. Translated: CASSLFGRGPETQYF.

This rearrangement joins TRBV12-3 or TRBV12-4 to TRBJ2-3, with TRBD1 matching over 8 bases. The V and J ends lost 8 bases and 4 bases, in that order; junction bases with no gene match: 11. The CDR3 runs to 15 residues. The CDR3 nucleotides are TGTGCCAGCGGGACAGGAAAGTTGAGATCAGATACGCAGTATTTT. This codes for CASGTGKLRSDTQYF.

This clonotype was counted many times. The chain couples TRBV7-2 to TRBJ2-1; D is perhaps TRBD2 (6 bases). This CDR3 has 15 residues. Germline V lookup: CDR1 SGHTA, CDR2 FQGNSA. The V and J ends lost 1 base and 9 bases respectively, with 16 bases between them. The CDR3, as DNA: TGTGCCAGCAGCTTAGAGTCTGGCGGGATCGGTGAGCAGTTCTTC. Amino acid sequence: CASSLESGGIGEQFF.

The chain has TRBV7-2 and TRBJ2-3, with 12 positions matching TRBD2. Germline V gene sequence: CDR1 SGHTA, CDR2 FQGNSA. The CDR3 covers 17 residues. Germline trimming cut 4 bases from V and 4 bases from J; bases unmatched to any gene: 9. The CDR3 DNA is TGTGCCAGCAGCTCTGGACCTAGCGGGAGGGGCGCAGATACGCAGTATTTT. Protein sequence: CASSSGPSGRGADTQYF.

The rearrangement links TRBV10-2 to TRBJ2-2, with D perhaps TRBD2 (6 bases). This CDR3 contains 15 residues. Germline values: CDR1 WSHSY, CDR2 SAAADI. The ends were cut back, 7 bases at V and 4 bases at J, with 16 bases in the middle. CDR3 sequence reads: CASIRRRAGTGELFF. For the CDR3, the DNA is TGCGCCAGCATCCGACGGAGGGCCGGCACCGGGGAGCTGTTTTTT.

The chain recombines TRBV11-2 with TRBJ2-7, with 12 bases fitting TRBD2. V was pared by 5 bases and J by 2 bases, with 7 bases of the junction left unmatched. Germline values: CDR1 SGHAT, CDR2 FQNNGV. The CDR3 has 16 amino acids. DNA of the CDR3: TGTGCCAGCAGCCGCGGACTAGCGGGAACTACCTACGAGCAGTACTTC. It codes for CASSRGLAGTTYEQYF. Full variable domain (outside the CDR3, taken from reference TRBV11-2 and TRBJ2-7): EAGVAQSPRYKIIEKRQSVAFWCNPISGHATLYWYQQILGQGPKLLIQFQNNGVVDDSQLPKDRFSAERLKGVDSTLKIQPAKLEDSAVYLCASSRGLAGTTYEQYFGPGTRLTVT.

The chain recombines TRBV20-1 with TRBJ2-2; 12 bases align to TRBD2. The CDR3 covers 15 residues. Germline trimming cut 5 bases from V and 8 bases from J; bases unmatched to any gene: 9. Germline V CDR1 and CDR2: DFQATT, SNEGSKA (reference sequence). The CDR3 nucleotides are TGCAGTGCTTCTCAACTAGCGGGGGGAGCTGGGGAGCTGTTTTTT. It translates to CSASQLAGGAGELFF.

This sequence joins TRBV20-1 and TRBJ1-6, with no clear D. The CDR3 covers 15 residues. CDR1 DFQATT and CDR2 SNEGSKA come from the germline V gene (reference sequence). With 7 bases removed from V and 7 bases from J, the gap between germline ends came to 20 bases. The CDR3 coding sequence is TGCAGTGTTTTGGACCGACGGGGAAGCAATTCACCCCTCCACTTT. Translated, it gives CSVLDRRGSNSPLHF.

The CDR3 DNA is TGCGCCAGCAGCTTGTATCGGGGTTCCACAGATACGCAGTATTTT. Protein sequence: CASSLYRGSTDTQYF. The chain joins TRBV5-1 to TRBJ2-3; maybe TRBD2 (5 bases). The germline gives CDR1 SGHRS, CDR2 YFSETQ. The CDR3 sequence is 15 residues long. V was cut by 1 base and J by 2 bases, with 11 bases left in between. The whole variable domain, filled in from reference TRBV5-1 and TRBJ2-3, reads KAGVTQTPRYLIKTRGQQVTLSCSPISGHRSVSWYQQTPGQGLQFLFEYFSETQRNKGNFPGRFSGRQFSNSRSEMNVSTLELGDSALYLCASSLYRGSTDTQYFGPGTRLTVL.

This clonotype turned up a few times. The chain has TRBV6-1 and TRBJ1-2; 7 bases align to TRBD1. J gave up 1 base and V 6 bases, and 8 bases lay outside the gene matches. The germline CDR1 and CDR2 sequences are MNHNS and SASEGT. There are 15 residues in the CDR3. Here the CDR3 reads CASSVDRAVNYGYTF. CDR3 bases: TGTGCCAGCAGCGTTGACAGGGCGGTTAACTATGGCTACACCTTC.

This chain joins TRBV24-1 and TRBJ2-7; TRBD2 matches 8 bases. Gene TRBJ2-5 matches the end of the DNA better, so the J call may be wrong. The CDR3 totals 17 residues. CDR1 KGHDR and CDR2 SFDVKD come from the germline V gene. CDR3 amino acids: CATSDPTAAGGGETQYF. For the CDR3, the DNA is TGTGCCACCAGTGATCCGACAGCGGCGGGAGGAGGGGAGACCCAGTACTTC.

The V and J genes are TRBV27 and TRBJ2-7; D gene unclear. CDR3 length equals 13 residues. CDR1 is MNHEY, CDR2 SMNVEV, per germline (reference sequence). Trimming left V 3 bases short and J 6 bases short, with 12 bases between. CDR3 sequence reads: CASSLSRKGEQYF. As DNA, the CDR3 is TGTGCCAGCAGTTTGAGCCGAAAGGGCGAGCAGTACTTC.

This clonotype was picked up a small number of times. The V call is TRBV7-6, the J call TRBJ2-3; D may correspond to TRBD1 or TRBD2 (5 bases each). This CDR3 is 14 amino acids long. Germline CDR1 SGHVS, CDR2 FNYEAQ. Deletions cut 1 base from V and 10 bases from J, with 15 bases between. CDR3 residues: CASSLVGESQAQYF. The CDR3 bases are TGTGCCAGCAGCTTAGTGGGGGAGTCCCAAGCGCAGTATTTT.

This clonotype was counted many times. V gene TRBV5-4 combines with J gene TRBJ1-4; 8 nucleotides line up with TRBD1. The CDR3 contains 14 residues. Germline CDR1 reads SGHNT; CDR2 reads YYREEE (reference sequence). V lost 1 base and J lost 5; bases outside the gene matches: 1. CDR3 loop: CASSLRQGNEKLFF. The CDR3 DNA sequence: TGTGCCAGCAGCTTGCGACAGGGGAATGAAAAACTGTTTTTT.

This clonotype was seen a handful of times. The chain recombines TRBV15 with TRBJ2-3; D call uncertain. The CDR3 runs 13 residues. CDR1 is LNHNV and CDR2 is YYDKDF in the germline V gene (reference sequence). V was cut by 6 bases and J by 6 bases, with 13 bases left in between. DNA for the CDR3: TGTGCCACCAGAGAGTCGGTCCGGGATACGCAGTATTTT. Translating it yields CATRESVRDTQYF.

This clonotype was recorded a few times. This chain connects TRBV6-4 to TRBJ2-1; 9 positions match TRBD2. The CDR3 is 15 amino acids. Per the germline V gene, CDR1 is MRHNA and CDR2 is SNTAGT. J lost 9 bases, V lost 10 bases, and 16 bases had no gene match. CDR3 DNA sequence: TGTGCCACCCAAGACGGGACTAGCTCAATCGGTGAGCAGTTCTTC. This codes for CATQDGTSSIGEQFF.

The chain has TRBV5-1 and TRBJ2-1; no definite D call. Trimming took 0 bases from V and 7 from J, leaving 8 bases between them. The CDR3 covers 13 residues. The germline V gene encodes CDR1 SGHRS and CDR2 YFSETQ. The CDR3 DNA follows: TGCGCCAGCAGCTTGGGCTCGACTAATGAGCAGTTCTTC. This translates into CASSLGSTNEQFF.

The V gene is TRBV7-8, the J gene TRBJ2-5; D gene uncertain. With 5 bases removed from V and 5 bases from J, the gap between germline ends came to 9 bases. This CDR3 comprises 12 residues. Per the germline V gene, CDR1 is SGHVS and CDR2 is FQNEAQ. This CDR3 is CASSLFGETQYF. For the CDR3, the DNA is TGTGCCAGCAGCCTCTTCGGGGAGACCCAGTACTTC.

This chain connects TRBV9 to TRBJ2-1; 8 positions match TRBD1. The junction had 9 bases not matched to a gene; V was cut back by 0 bases and J by 7 bases. Looked up from germline, CDR1 is SGDLS and CDR2 is YYNGEE. The CDR3 spans 16 residues. The CDR3 nucleotides read TGTGCCAGCAGCGTAGATGTCAGGGGGCAATGGAATGAGCAGTTCTTC. The encoded protein is CASSVDVRGQWNEQFF.